Presented here are 24 T cell receptor beta chains from one specimen sequenced in a study of blood T cell repertoires in COVID-19. Data came from immunoSEQ multiplex PCR; TCRdb stores just in-frame clones and leaves some out. This sample carries 250,000 to 300,000 clones, 86% of them seen once, and the ten largest clones take under 15%. Sequencing input: peripheral blood. Every receptor here comes from a woman aged 70-85 years with COVID-19, enrolled during active disease.

The J gene is TRBJ2-1, the V gene TRBV5-5; D might be TRBD1 (5 bases). Germline CDR1 is SGHKS and CDR2 is YYEKEE (reference sequence). Trimming removed 4 bases from V and 8 bases from J, with 7 bases in between. This CDR3 spans 11 amino acids. CDR3 in amino acids: CASSIQDEQFF. For the CDR3, the DNA is TGTGCCAGCAGCATACAGGATGAGCAGTTCTTC.

This sequence joins TRBV4-3 and TRBJ1-2, with D possibly being TRBD1 (5 bases). V lost 3 bases, J lost 2 bases, and 13 bases lay in between. The CDR3 totals 15 residues. The germline CDR1 and CDR2 sequences are LGHNA and YSLEER. The CDR3 nucleotides read TGCGCCAGCAGCCAGGCCCCGACAGCGAACTATGGCTACACCTTC. Protein: CASSQAPTANYGYTF.

The rearrangement links TRBV6-1 to TRBJ2-7, with D perhaps matching TRBD2 (7 bases). V was cut by 3 bases and J by 1 base, with 13 bases left in between. Germline V gene sequence: CDR1 MNHNS, CDR2 SASEGT. This CDR3 contains 15 residues. CDR3 region: CASSEGGHLSYEQYF. In DNA form, the CDR3 reads TGTGCCAGCAGTGAGGGGGGGCATCTTTCCTACGAGCAGTACTTC.

The chain links TRBV11-2 to TRBJ1-2, with TRBD1 matching 7 bases. Germline-derived CDR1 and CDR2 are SGHAT and FQNNGV. The CDR3 is 15 residues long. J was trimmed by 4 bases and V by 5 bases; bases with no gene match: 10. The CDR3 here is CASSPRDSVLYGYTF. The CDR3 region has the DNA TGTGCCAGCAGCCCCCGGGACAGCGTTCTCTATGGCTACACCTTC.

The chain has TRBV14 and TRBJ2-5; no clear D gene. V was pared by 2 bases and J by 5 bases, with 3 bases between. Germline assignment: CDR1 SGHDN and CDR2 FVKESK. The length of the CDR3 is 11 residues. CDR3: CASSQRETQYF. Here the CDR3 DNA reads TGTGCCAGCAGCCAACGGGAGACCCAGTACTTC. The full variable domain, its missing parts supplied by reference TRBV14 and TRBJ2-5, is EAGVTQFPSHSVIEKGQTVTLRCDPISGHDNLYWYRRVMGKEIKFLLHFVKESKQDESGMPNNRFLAERTGGTYSTLKVQPAELEDSGVYFCASSQRETQYFGPGTRLLVL.

CDR3 in DNA: TGTGCCTGGAACTCTGGAGATCAGCCCCAGCATTTT. Protein product: CAWNSGDQPQHF. This chain connects TRBV30 to TRBJ1-5; D remains unclear. Germline V gene sequence: CDR1 GTSNPN, CDR2 SVGIG (reference sequence). This CDR3 is 12 amino acids long. V shed 4 bases and J shed 5 bases, with 9 bases lying between them. Using reference TRBV30 and TRBJ1-5 for the parts outside the CDR3, the full variable domain is SQTIHQWPATLVQPVGSPLSLECTVEGTSNPNLYWYRQAAGRGLQLLFYSVGIGQISSEVPQNLSASRPQDRQFILSSKKLLLSDSGFYLCAWNSGDQPQHFGDGTRLSIL.

Here the CDR3 reads CASSPTGVNTGELFF. DNA of the CDR3: TGTGCCAGCAGCCCGACAGGGGTGAACACCGGGGAGCTGTTTTTT. The chain carries TRBV5-4 and TRBJ2-2, with 8 bases lining up with TRBD1. Germline V CDR1 and CDR2: SGHNT, YYREEE (reference sequence). The CDR3 loop spans 15 amino acids. With 4 bases clipped from V and 1 base from J, the junction kept 3 bases outside the gene matches.

The CDR3 nucleotides read TGTGCCACCAGTGGAAGGCAGGGGGATGAGCAGTTCTTC. Its protein product is CATSGRQGDEQFF. V gene TRBV24-1 combines with J gene TRBJ2-1, with 7 bases that match TRBD1. Germline V gene data show CDR1 as KGHDR and CDR2 as SFDVKD. This CDR3 has 13 residues. The junction had 5 bases not matched to a gene; V was cut back by 5 bases and J by 8 bases.

The chain combines TRBV3-1 (or the pseudogene TRBV3-2) with TRBJ1-1, with a possible D match to TRBD1 (5 bases). There are 15 residues in the CDR3. V lost 2 bases and J lost 5, with 15 bases in between. The germline V gene has CDR1 LGHDT and CDR2 YNNKEL (reference sequence). CDR3 coding DNA: TGTGCCAGCAGCCAACGACTTGGAGGGGAAACTGAAGCTTTCTTT. Translating gives CASSQRLGGETEAFF.

The rearrangement links TRBV11-2 to TRBJ2-5, with TRBD2 matching 10 bases. CDR3 length: 16 amino acids. Germline V CDR1 and CDR2: SGHAT, FQNNGV. With V trimmed by 0 bases and J by 5 bases, 6 bases remained unmatched. CDR3 sequence reads: CASSLEPAGGLETQYF. CDR3 DNA: TGTGCCAGCAGCTTAGAGCCAGCGGGGGGGCTGGAGACCCAGTACTTC.

This rearrangement joins TRBV9 to TRBJ2-6, with a possible D match to TRBD1 (6 bases). Germline V CDR1 and CDR2: SGDLS, YYNGEE. The CDR3 runs 15 residues. V shed 3 bases and J shed 0 bases, with 7 bases lying between them. The CDR3 DNA reads as TGTGCCAGCAGCGCACAGGGCTCTGGGGCCAACGTCCTGACTTTC. It is translated as CASSAQGSGANVLTF. The full variable domain, its missing parts supplied by reference TRBV9 and TRBJ2-6, is DSGVTQTPKHLITATGQRVTLRCSPRSGDLSVYWYQQSLDQGLQFLIQYYNGEERAKGNILERFSAQQFPDLHSELNLSSLELGDSALYFCASSAQGSGANVLTFGAGSRLTVL.

CDR3 region: CASSLDTAGYNEQFF. CDR3 DNA: TGCGCCAGCAGCTTGGATACAGCGGGGTACAATGAGCAGTTCTTC. The chain recombines TRBV5-1 with TRBJ2-1, with 7 bases aligning to TRBD2. There are 15 residues in the CDR3. V was clipped by 0 bases and J by 4 bases; unmatched bases: 4. Germline V gene sequence: CDR1 SGHRS, CDR2 YFSETQ. Looking up the rest from reference TRBV5-1 and TRBJ2-1 gives the full variable domain: KAGVTQTPRYLIKTRGQQVTLSCSPISGHRSVSWYQQTPGQGLQFLFEYFSETQRNKGNFPGRFSGRQFSNSRSEMNVSTLELGDSALYLCASSLDTAGYNEQFFGPGTRLTVL.

The V gene is TRBV4-1, the J gene TRBJ2-5; 11 bases agree with TRBD1. Unmatched junction bases numbered 4, after V lost 1 base and J lost 6 bases. The CDR3 is made up of 15 amino acids. Germline lookup yields CDR1 MGHRA and CDR2 YSYEKL. The CDR3 region is CASSQGTGGVKTQYF. CDR3 in DNA: TGCGCCAGCAGCCAAGGGACAGGGGGCGTAAAGACCCAGTACTTC.

CDR3 sequence: CASSPDRGSNYGYTF. The CDR3 coding sequence is TGTGCCAGCAGTCCAGACAGGGGCTCTAACTATGGCTACACCTTC. The chain couples TRBV28 to TRBJ1-2; 8 bases agree with TRBD1. This CDR3 comprises 15 residues. Looked up from germline, CDR1 is MDHEN and CDR2 is SYDVKM. J lost 0 bases, V lost 5 bases, and 5 bases had no gene match.

The chain joins TRBV19 to TRBJ1-6, with 11 bases identical to TRBD1. The CDR3 has 16 amino acids. Unmatched junction bases numbered 8, after V lost 5 bases and J lost 8 bases. Germline values: CDR1 LNHDA, CDR2 SQIVND (reference sequence). CDR3 in DNA: TGTGCCAGTAGTCCTCGGGACAGGGGGAGGTATTCACCCCTCCACTTT. Translating gives CASSPRDRGRYSPLHF. The full variable domain, with the rest looked up from reference TRBV19 and TRBJ1-6, is DGGITQSPKYLFRKEGQNVTLSCEQNLNHDAMYWYRQDPGQGLRLIYYSQIVNDFQKGDIAEGYSVSREKKESFPLTVTSAQKNPTAFYLCASSPRDRGRYSPLHFGNGTRLTVT.

The gene calls are TRBV24-1 and TRBJ2-1; 13 nucleotides match TRBD2. Germline assignment: CDR1 KGHDR and CDR2 SFDVKD. The CDR3 loop spans 17 amino acids. Trimming cost V 4 bases and J 4 bases; bases outside gene matches: 6. The CDR3 reads CATSDPGLAGRYNEQFF. The CDR3 coding sequence is TGTGCCACCAGTGACCCGGGACTAGCGGGGAGATACAATGAGCAGTTCTTC.

The rearrangement joins TRBV5-8 to TRBJ2-2, with D possibly matching TRBD1 (5 bases). With 3 bases removed from V and 4 bases from J, the gap between germline ends came to 10 bases. Germline V gene lookup returns CDR1 SGHTS and CDR2 YDEGEE. The CDR3 is 14 residues long. CDR3 bases: TGTGCCAGCAGCTCGCAGGGTCCCACCGGGGAGCTGTTTTTT. Translation: CASSSQGPTGELFF.

This chain links TRBV7-7 with TRBJ2-2; 8 bases match TRBD1. CDR1 is SSHAT, CDR2 FNYEAQ, per germline (reference sequence). There are 15 residues in the CDR3. Germline trimming cut 2 bases from V and 7 bases from J; bases unmatched to any gene: 6. CDR3 nucleotides: TGTGCCAGCAGCTTAACGACAGGGGTGGGCGGGGAGCTGTTTTTT. It specifies CASSLTTGVGGELFF. The whole variable domain, filled in from reference TRBV7-7 and TRBJ2-2, reads GAGVSQSPRYKVTKRGQDVTLRCDPISSHATLYWYQQALGQGPEFLTYFNYEAQPDKSGLPSDRFSAERPEGSISTLTIQRTEQRDSAMYRCASSLTTGVGGELFFGEGSRLTVL.

The V call is TRBV11-2, the J call TRBJ1-2; unclear D gene. Trimming removed 0 bases from V and 0 bases from J, with 8 bases in between. CDR3 length: 15 amino acids. Germline CDR1 reads SGHAT; CDR2 reads FQNNGV. CDR3 bases: TGTGCCAGCAGCTTAGAGTACGGAGCTAACTATGGCTACACCTTC. Translated, it gives CASSLEYGANYGYTF.

This clone was seen only once. This chain joins TRBV9 and TRBJ2-7; 8 positions match TRBD2. V was pared by 4 bases and J by 0 bases, with 21 bases of the junction left unmatched. This CDR3 spans 20 amino acids. In germline, CDR1 is SGDLS, CDR2 YYNGEE. This CDR3 reads CASSPGGSSGGLLSSYEQYF. The CDR3 DNA follows: TGTGCCAGCAGCCCCGGGGGCTCGAGCGGGGGCCTCCTTAGCTCCTACGAGCAGTACTTC.

J is TRBJ2-3 and V is TRBV2; TRBD2 matches 9 bases. The junction had 17 bases not matched to a gene; V was cut back by 3 bases and J by 13 bases. This CDR3 region has 16 residues. From germline, CDR1 is SNHLY and CDR2 FYNNEI. The CDR3 DNA follows: TGTGCCAGCAGTGAGCAAAGCGGGGGGCCCCTCACAAAGGAGTATTTT. Protein product: CASSEQSGGPLTKEYF.

This clone was detected only a few times. The chain uses TRBV19 and TRBJ2-7; tentatively, D is TRBD2 (5 bases). The CDR3 consists of 13 residues. Trimming cost V 3 bases and J 0 bases, with 6 bases left between them. Germline lookup yields CDR1 LNHDA and CDR2 SQIVND (reference sequence). CDR3 bases: TGTGCCAGTAGTATGAGCGGCTCCTACGAGCAGTACTTC. This gives the protein CASSMSGSYEQYF.

This chain uses TRBV3-1 (or the pseudogene TRBV3-2) with TRBJ1-2, with TRBD1 matching over 10 bases. The CDR3 is 13 residues long. Germline CDR1 is LGHDT and CDR2 is YNNKEL (reference sequence). V lost 8 bases to trimming and J lost 0 bases; unmatched junction nucleotides: 0. CDR3 sequence (DNA): TGTGCCAGCGGGACAGGGGCTAACTATGGCTACACCTTC. It is translated as CASGTGANYGYTF.

The CDR3, as DNA: TGTGCCATCAGTGAGTCGTGGGGACTAACCTATCAAGAGACCCAGTACTTC. Encoded protein: CAISESWGLTYQETQYF. The V and J genes are TRBV10-3 and TRBJ2-5, with 7 bases lining up with TRBD2. Germline lookup yields CDR1 ENHRY and CDR2 SYGVKD. V lost 0 bases, J lost 2 bases, and 9 bases stayed unmatched. CDR3 size: 17 residues.